Listed below are T cell receptor beta chains from one sample, sequenced in a study of technical replicates of blood from several donors. Here immunoSEQ multiplex PCR was the method, and the copy in TCRdb shows in-frame clones only, minus some. The sample carries about 78,000 clones, roughly 94% recorded once. Sequencing was carried out using T cells isolated from PBMCs. The receptors here all came from a human donor in good health. CDR3s leave out the opening cysteine and the closing phenylalanine or tryptophan.

v_gene	CDR3aa
TRBV6-4	ASSDSGTNYGYT
TRBV4-1	ASSLTEGYYEQY
TRBV28	ASFPSGRGNTEAF
TRBV28	ASSSPDGTTDTQY
TRBV18	ASSPLSADRDFYYEQY
TRBV5-1	ASSLGQDTGVDGYT
TRBV9	ASSEGGSSTHEQF
TRBV7-8	ASSLEGGEQY
TRBV29-1	SVGGAGWEGVTYNEQF
TRBV7-9	ASTQWRAEAF
TRBV28	ATLSTGSSYEQY
TRBV19	ASRSIYRGADTQY
TRBV18	ASSQGASEQY
TRBV25-1	ASSEVGSGTDTQY
TRBV28	ASSNGQVSSYEQY
TRBV5-1	ASSLGLMNTEAF
TRBV7-3	ASSLGVTYEQY
TRBV7-9	ASSKRGGSGELF
TRBV10-1	ASTFGRDTQY
TRBV5-1	ASSWGTEQETQY
TRBV11-3	ASTQTYPNEQF
TRBV18	ASSPPGGRHEQY
TRBV5-1	ASSLEREGYEQY
TRBV6-4	ASSETGGGNQPQH
TRBV6-6	ASSYTGTEQF
TRBV5-1	ASSVPGWYQETQY
TRBV4-1	ASSQATGVASFFGYT
TRBV2	ASSRTSASYEQY
TRBV7-3	ASSFRTGGDYEQY